This TCR beta chain was found in a study of blood T cell repertoires in COVID-19. Across the study: Specimens from acute and convalescent COVID-19 originated in the United States, Italy and Spain. PBMCs, B-cell-depleted T cells, or T cells were the source of the cDNA or gDNA that made up the material.

With 5 bases removed from V and 4 bases from J, the gap between germline ends came to 11 bases. The CDR3 runs 13 residues. Germline loops: CDR1 MDHEN, CDR2 SYDVKM. As originally analysed: Estimation of nucleated cell counts relied on the amplification of reference gene primers. TCRdb's copy holds only in-frame clones and misses some; the assay was immunoSEQ multiplex PCR. V and J calls and clone size are copied from that table; D and trimming were computed from the DNA. The sample yields roughly 150,000 clones, approximately 86% seen once. The chain joins TRBV28 to TRBJ1-2; possibly TRBD1 for D (5 bases). The sequence derives from a woman older than 75 with COVID-19, enrolled during active disease. Sequences were obtained from peripheral blood. The CDR3 loop reads CASSAGQRYGYTF. In nucleotides, the CDR3 is TGTGCCAGCAGTGCTGGACAACGCTATGGCTACACCTTC.